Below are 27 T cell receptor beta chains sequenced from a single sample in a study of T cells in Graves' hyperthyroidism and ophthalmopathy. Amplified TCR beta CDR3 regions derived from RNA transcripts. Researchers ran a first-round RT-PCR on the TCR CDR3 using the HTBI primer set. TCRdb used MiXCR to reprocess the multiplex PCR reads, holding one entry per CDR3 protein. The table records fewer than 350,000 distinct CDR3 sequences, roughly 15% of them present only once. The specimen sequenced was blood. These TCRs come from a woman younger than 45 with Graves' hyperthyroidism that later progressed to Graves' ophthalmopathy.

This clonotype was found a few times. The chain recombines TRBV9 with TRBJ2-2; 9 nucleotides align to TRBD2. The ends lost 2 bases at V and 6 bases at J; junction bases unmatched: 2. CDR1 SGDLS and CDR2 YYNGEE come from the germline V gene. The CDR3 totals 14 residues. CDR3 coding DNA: TGTGCCAGCAGCGTTAGCGGGAGTCCCGGGGAGCTGTTTTTT. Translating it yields CASSVSGSPGELFF. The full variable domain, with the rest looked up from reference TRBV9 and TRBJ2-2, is DSGVTQTPKHLITATGQRVTLRCSPRSGDLSVYWYQQSLDQGLQFLIQYYNGEERAKGNILERFSAQQFPDLHSELNLSSLELGDSALYFCASSVSGSPGELFFGEGSRLTVL.

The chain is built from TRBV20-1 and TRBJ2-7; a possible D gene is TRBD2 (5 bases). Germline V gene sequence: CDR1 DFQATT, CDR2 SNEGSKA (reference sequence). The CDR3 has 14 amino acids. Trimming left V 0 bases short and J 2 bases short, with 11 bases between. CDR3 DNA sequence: TGCAGTGCTAGAGATCTGGACTGCACCTACGAGCAGTACTTC. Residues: CSARDLDCTYEQYF.

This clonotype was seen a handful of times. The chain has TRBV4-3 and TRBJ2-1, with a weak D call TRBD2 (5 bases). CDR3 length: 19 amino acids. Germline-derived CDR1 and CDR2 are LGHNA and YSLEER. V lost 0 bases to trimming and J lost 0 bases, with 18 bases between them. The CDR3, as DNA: TGCGCCAGCAGCCAAGATTGGGGAGCTGCAACGGGCTCCTACAATGAGCAGTTCTTC. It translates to CASSQDWGAATGSYNEQFF.

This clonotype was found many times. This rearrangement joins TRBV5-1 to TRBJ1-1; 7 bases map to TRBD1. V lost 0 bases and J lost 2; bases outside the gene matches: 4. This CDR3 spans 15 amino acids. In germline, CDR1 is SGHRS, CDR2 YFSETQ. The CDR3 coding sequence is TGCGCCAGCAGCTTGGAGGGACAGCCCAACACTGAAGCTTTCTTT. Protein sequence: CASSLEGQPNTEAFF.

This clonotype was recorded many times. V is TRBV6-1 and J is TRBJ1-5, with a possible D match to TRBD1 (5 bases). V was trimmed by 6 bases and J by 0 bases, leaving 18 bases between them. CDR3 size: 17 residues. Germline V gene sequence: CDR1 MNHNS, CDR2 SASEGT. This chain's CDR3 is CASRRDQGGNSNQPQHF. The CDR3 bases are TGTGCCAGCAGAAGGGATCAGGGAGGAAATAGCAATCAGCCCCAGCATTTT.

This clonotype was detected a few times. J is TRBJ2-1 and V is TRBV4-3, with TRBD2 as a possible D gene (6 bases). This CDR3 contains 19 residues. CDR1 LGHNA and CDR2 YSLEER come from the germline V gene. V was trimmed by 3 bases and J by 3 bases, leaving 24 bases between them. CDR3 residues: CASSHTPGGAGGHYNEQFF. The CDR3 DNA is TGCGCCAGCAGCCATACGCCTGGGGGAGCGGGCGGGCACTACAATGAGCAGTTCTTC.

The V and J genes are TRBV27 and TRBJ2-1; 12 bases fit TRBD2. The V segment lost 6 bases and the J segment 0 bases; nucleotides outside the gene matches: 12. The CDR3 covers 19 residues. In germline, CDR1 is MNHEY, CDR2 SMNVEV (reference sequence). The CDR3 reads CASSQDALAGGYSYNEQFF. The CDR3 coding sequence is TGTGCCAGCAGCCAAGACGCACTAGCGGGAGGATACTCCTACAATGAGCAGTTCTTC.

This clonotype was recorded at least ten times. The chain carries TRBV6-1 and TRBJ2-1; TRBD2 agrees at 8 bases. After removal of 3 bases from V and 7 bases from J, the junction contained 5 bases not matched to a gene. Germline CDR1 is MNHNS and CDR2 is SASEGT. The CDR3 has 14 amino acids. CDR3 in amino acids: CASSDWASGNEQFF. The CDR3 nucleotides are TGTGCCAGCAGTGACTGGGCTAGCGGGAATGAGCAGTTCTTC.

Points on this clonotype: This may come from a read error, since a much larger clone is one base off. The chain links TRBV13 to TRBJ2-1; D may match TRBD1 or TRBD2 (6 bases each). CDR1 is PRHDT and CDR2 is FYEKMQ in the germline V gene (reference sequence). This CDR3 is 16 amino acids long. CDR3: CASSDRLATDYNEQLF. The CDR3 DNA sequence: TGTGCCAGCAGCGACAGGCTAGCGACCGATTACAATGAGCAGCTCTTC.

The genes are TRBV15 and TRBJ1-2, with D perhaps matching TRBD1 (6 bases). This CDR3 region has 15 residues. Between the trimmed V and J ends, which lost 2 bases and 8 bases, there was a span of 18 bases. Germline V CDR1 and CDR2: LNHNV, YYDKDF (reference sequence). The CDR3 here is CATSRTGIEGKGYTF. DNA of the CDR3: TGTGCCACCAGCAGAACAGGGATTGAAGGAAAGGGCTACACCTTC.

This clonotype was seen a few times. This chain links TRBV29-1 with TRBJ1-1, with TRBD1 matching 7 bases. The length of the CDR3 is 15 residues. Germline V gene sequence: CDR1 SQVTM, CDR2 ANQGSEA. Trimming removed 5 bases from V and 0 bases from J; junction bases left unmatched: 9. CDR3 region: CSVPAKDRVNTEAFF. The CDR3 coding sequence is TGCAGCGTTCCCGCTAAAGACAGGGTGAACACTGAAGCTTTCTTT.

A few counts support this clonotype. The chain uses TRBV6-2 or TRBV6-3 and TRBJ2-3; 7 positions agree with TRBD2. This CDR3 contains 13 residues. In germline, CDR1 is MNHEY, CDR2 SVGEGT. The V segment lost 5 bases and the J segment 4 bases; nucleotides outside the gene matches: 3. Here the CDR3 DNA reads TGTGCCAGCAGTACTAGCGAAGCAGATACGCAGTATTTT. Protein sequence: CASSTSEADTQYF.

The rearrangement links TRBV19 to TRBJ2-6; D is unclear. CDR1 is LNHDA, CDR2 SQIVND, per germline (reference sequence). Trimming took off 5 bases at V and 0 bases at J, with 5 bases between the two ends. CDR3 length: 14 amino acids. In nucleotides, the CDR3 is TGTGCCAGTAGTGTCAACTCTGGGGCCAACGTCCTGACTTTC. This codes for CASSVNSGANVLTF.

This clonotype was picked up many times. The CDR3 loop is CASSDSRIPGLAVKLVDEQFF. In nucleotides, the CDR3 is TGTGCCAGCAGCGACAGTAGAATACCGGGACTAGCGGTTAAGCTGGTGGATGAGCAGTTCTTC. The chain employs TRBV7-2 and TRBJ2-1; 11 bases fit TRBD2. The junction had 26 bases not matched to a gene; V was cut back by 5 bases and J by 8 bases. The CDR3 totals 21 residues. Germline V gene lookup returns CDR1 SGHTA and CDR2 FQGNSA.

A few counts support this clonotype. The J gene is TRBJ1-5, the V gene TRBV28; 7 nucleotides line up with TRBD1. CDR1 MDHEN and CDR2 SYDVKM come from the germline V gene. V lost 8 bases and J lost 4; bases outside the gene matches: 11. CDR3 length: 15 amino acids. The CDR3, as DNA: TGTGCCAGCTCATGGGACAGTAATCAGAATCAGCCCCAGCATTTT. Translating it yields CASSWDSNQNQPQHF.

The CDR3 is CASARAGQGNEQFF. The CDR3 DNA reads TGCGCCAGCGCTAGGGCAGGGCAGGGAAATGAGCAGTTCTTC. This rearrangement joins TRBV4-1 to TRBJ2-1; a weak D match, TRBD1 (5 bases). Germline V gene data show CDR1 as MGHRA and CDR2 as YSYEKL. The CDR3 is 14 amino acids. The V and J ends lost 8 bases and 7 bases respectively, with 18 bases between them.

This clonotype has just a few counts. As DNA, the CDR3 is TGCGCCAGCAGCCACCTCCAGGGGGCGGCTGAGCAGTTCTTC. Translated, it gives CASSHLQGAAEQFF. This chain uses TRBV4-1 with TRBJ2-1, with 8 bases fitting TRBD1. The CDR3 is made up of 14 amino acids. V trimming: 3 bases; J trimming: 9 bases; junction bases outside the gene matches: 7. Germline V gene lookup returns CDR1 MGHRA and CDR2 YSYEKL.

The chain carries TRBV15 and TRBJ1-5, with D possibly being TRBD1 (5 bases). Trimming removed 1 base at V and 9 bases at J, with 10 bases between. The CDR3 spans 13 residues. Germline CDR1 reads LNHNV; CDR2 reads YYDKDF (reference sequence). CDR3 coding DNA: TGTGCCACCAGCAGAGGGGGGGGGGGGCCCCAGCATTTT. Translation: CATSRGGGGPQHF.

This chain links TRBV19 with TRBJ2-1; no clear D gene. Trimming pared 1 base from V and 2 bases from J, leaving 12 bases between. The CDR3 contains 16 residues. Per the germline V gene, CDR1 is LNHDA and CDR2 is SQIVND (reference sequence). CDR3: CASSIVSRSPYNEQFF. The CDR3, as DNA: TGTGCCAGTAGTATAGTGAGCCGCAGCCCCTACAATGAGCAGTTCTTC.

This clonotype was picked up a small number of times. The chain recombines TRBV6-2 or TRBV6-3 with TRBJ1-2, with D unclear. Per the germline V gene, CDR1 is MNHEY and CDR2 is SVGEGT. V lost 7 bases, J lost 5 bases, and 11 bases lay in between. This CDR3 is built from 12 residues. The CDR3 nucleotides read TGTGCCAGCACCCACGGAAGGTATGGCTACACCTTC. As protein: CASTHGRYGYTF.

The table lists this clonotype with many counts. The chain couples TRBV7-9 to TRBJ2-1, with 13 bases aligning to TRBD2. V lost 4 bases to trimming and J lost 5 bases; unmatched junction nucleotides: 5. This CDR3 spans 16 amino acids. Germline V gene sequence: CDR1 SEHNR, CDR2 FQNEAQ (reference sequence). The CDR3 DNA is TGTGCCAGCAGCTCAACTAGCGGGAGGGCCCACAATGAGCAGTTCTTC. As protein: CASSSTSGRAHNEQFF.

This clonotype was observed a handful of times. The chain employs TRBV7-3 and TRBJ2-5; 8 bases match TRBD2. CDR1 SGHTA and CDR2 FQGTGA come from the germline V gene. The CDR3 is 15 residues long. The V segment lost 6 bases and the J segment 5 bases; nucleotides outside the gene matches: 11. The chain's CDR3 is CASREGAGGVETQYF. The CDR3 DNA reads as TGTGCCAGCAGGGAAGGGGCGGGAGGTGTGGAGACCCAGTACTTC.

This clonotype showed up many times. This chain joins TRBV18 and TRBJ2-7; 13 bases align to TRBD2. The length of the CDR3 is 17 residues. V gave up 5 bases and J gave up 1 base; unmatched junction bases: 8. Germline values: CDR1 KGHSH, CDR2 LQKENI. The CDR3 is CASSGGLAGIVSYEQYF. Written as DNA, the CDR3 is TGTGCCAGCTCAGGGGGACTAGCGGGAATTGTATCCTACGAGCAGTACTTC.

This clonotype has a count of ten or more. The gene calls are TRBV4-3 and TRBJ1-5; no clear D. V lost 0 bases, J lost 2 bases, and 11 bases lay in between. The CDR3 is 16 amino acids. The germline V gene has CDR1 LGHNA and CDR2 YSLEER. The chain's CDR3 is CASSQDRGRGNQPQHF. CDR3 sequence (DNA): TGCGCCAGCAGCCAAGATCGGGGTCGGGGCAATCAGCCCCAGCATTTT.

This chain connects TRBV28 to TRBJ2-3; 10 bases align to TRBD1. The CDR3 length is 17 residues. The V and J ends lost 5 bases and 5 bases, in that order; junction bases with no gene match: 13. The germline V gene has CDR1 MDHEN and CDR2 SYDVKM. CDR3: CASSLEGRQGAGDTQYF. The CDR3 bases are TGTGCCAGCAGTCTAGAGGGTAGACAGGGGGCAGGAGATACGCAGTATTTT.

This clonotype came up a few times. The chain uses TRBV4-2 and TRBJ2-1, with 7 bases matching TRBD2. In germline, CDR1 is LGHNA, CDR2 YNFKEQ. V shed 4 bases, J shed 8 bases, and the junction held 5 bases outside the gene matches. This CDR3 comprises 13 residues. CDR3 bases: TGTGCCAGCAGCCTAGAACTAGCGTATGAGCAGTTCTTC. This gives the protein CASSLELAYEQFF.

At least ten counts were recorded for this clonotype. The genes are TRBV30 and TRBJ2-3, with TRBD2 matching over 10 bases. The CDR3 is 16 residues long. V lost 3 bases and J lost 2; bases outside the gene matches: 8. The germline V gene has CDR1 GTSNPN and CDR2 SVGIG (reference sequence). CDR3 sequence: CAWRTSGPDNTDTQYF. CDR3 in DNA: TGTGCCTGGAGGACTAGCGGGCCCGACAACACAGATACGCAGTATTTT.